This passage covers 26 T cell receptor beta chains from one sample sequenced in a study of T cells in localized non-small cell lung cancer. Profiling relied on immunoSEQ multiplex PCR, and the TCRdb table lists in-frame clones only, not all of them. The sample includes approximately 83,000 clones, approximately 91% of them seen just once. This sample comprised PBMCs, obtained before any cancer treatment. Every receptor here comes from a woman between 35 and 75 years old with stage II squamous cell lung carcinoma.

The rearrangement uses TRBV9 and TRBJ1-1; 9 bases map to TRBD1. This CDR3 is 15 amino acids long. Germline CDR1 and CDR2: SGDLS and YYNGEE. J was trimmed by 4 bases and V by 4 bases; bases with no gene match: 8. The CDR3 region is CASSPSTGGTTEAFF. Written as DNA, the CDR3 is TGTGCCAGCAGCCCCTCAACAGGGGGCACCACTGAAGCTTTCTTT.

The chain couples TRBV28 to TRBJ1-4; 12 nucleotides line up with TRBD1. The CDR3 length is 15 residues. Unmatched junction bases numbered 5, after V lost 5 bases and J lost 7 bases. Germline V gene lookup returns CDR1 MDHEN and CDR2 SYDVKM. The CDR3 DNA reads as TGTGCCAGCAGTGGCCGGGACAGGGGGCTTGAAAAACTGTTTTTT. It codes for CASSGRDRGLEKLFF. The entire variable domain, with the rest obtained from reference TRBV28 and TRBJ1-4, is as follows: DVKVTQSSRYLVKRTGEKVFLECVQDMDHENMFWYRQDPGLGLRLIYFSYDVKMKEKGDIPEGYSVSREKKERFSLILESASTNQTSMYLCASSGRDRGLEKLFFGSGTQLSVL.

This rearrangement joins TRBV29-1 to TRBJ2-5; the match to TRBD1 covers 9 bases. Germline CDR1 SQVTM, CDR2 ANQGSEA. The CDR3 is 12 amino acids. V was pared by 6 bases and J by 3 bases, with 2 bases of the junction left unmatched. This CDR3 reads CSVRTGEETQYF. CDR3 coding DNA: TGCAGCGTGCGGACAGGGGAAGAGACCCAGTACTTC.

This clone was recorded once. The chain recombines TRBV6-1 with TRBJ1-1; TRBD1 matches 7 bases. V shed 3 bases, J shed 3 bases, and the junction held 4 bases outside the gene matches. The CDR3 is 14 residues long. CDR1 and CDR2 from the germline V gene are MNHNS and SASEGT. This chain's CDR3 is CASSDRGGDTEAFF. Written as DNA, the CDR3 is TGTGCCAGCAGTGACAGGGGGGGGGACACTGAAGCTTTCTTT.

The sample holds one count of this clone. The chain has TRBV6-6 and TRBJ1-1; D perhaps matches TRBD1 (5 bases). The CDR3 contains 15 residues. The germline CDR1 and CDR2 sequences are MNHNY and SVGAGI (reference sequence). V was pared by 5 bases and J by 1 base, with 14 bases between. In nucleotides, the CDR3 is TGTGCCAGCAGTGCCCATGACAGAGGGAACACTGAAGCTTTCTTT. This gives the protein CASSAHDRGNTEAFF.

The chain employs TRBV18 and TRBJ1-2, with D possibly matching TRBD1 (5 bases). The CDR3 consists of 15 residues. Germline CDR1 KGHSH, CDR2 LQKENI. Deletions cut 1 base from V and 0 bases from J, with 9 bases between. The DNA of the CDR3 is TGTGCCAGCTCACCACAAGGGGAAGCTAACTATGGCTACACCTTC. It is translated as CASSPQGEANYGYTF.

The CDR3: CASSMMGKGAMNTEAFF. The CDR3 DNA reads TGTGCCAGTAGTATGATGGGGAAGGGGGCGATGAACACTGAAGCTTTCTTT. The rearrangement joins TRBV19 to TRBJ1-1, with 7 bases aligning to TRBD1. The V segment lost 3 bases and the J segment 0 bases; nucleotides outside the gene matches: 10. The CDR3 extends over 17 amino acids. Germline V lookup: CDR1 LNHDA, CDR2 SQIVND (reference sequence).

This sequence joins TRBV6-6 and TRBJ1-2; 8 nucleotides line up with TRBD1. After removal of 6 bases from V and 0 bases from J, the junction contained 6 bases not matched to a gene. From germline, CDR1 is MNHNY and CDR2 SVGAGI (reference sequence). This CDR3 has 15 amino acids. Here the CDR3 reads CASSQQGGANYGYTF. In DNA form, the CDR3 reads TGTGCCAGCAGCCAACAGGGGGGGGCTAACTATGGCTACACCTTC.

The chain uses TRBV11-2 and TRBJ1-1; possible D gene TRBD1, 6 bases. The CDR3 consists of 18 residues. V lost 7 bases and J 5 bases, leaving 29 bases between the germline ends. Germline V gene sequence: CDR1 SGHAT, CDR2 FQNNGV. The CDR3 coding sequence is TGTGCCAGCACCCTATTCGGGCTCGTGGGGGGGCCGAGGACTGAAGCTTTCTTT. Protein: CASTLFGLVGGPRTEAFF.

V is TRBV10-1 and J is TRBJ1-2; D not resolved. V gave up 3 bases and J gave up 2 bases, with 7 bases separating them. The germline V gene encodes CDR1 WNHNN and CDR2 SYGVQD (reference sequence). The CDR3 covers 13 residues. This CDR3 reads CASSDGVNYGYTF. In DNA form, the CDR3 reads TGCGCCAGCAGTGATGGCGTAAACTATGGCTACACCTTC.

In its sample, this clone was seen a few times. The chain has TRBV27 and TRBJ1-2; D is uncertain. Germline lookup yields CDR1 MNHEY and CDR2 SMNVEV (reference sequence). This CDR3 is 16 amino acids long. V lost 4 bases, J lost 1 base, and 16 bases lay in between. The CDR3 bases are TGTGCCAGCAGTTCCCTCGGGGTCACCCTTAACTATGGCTACACCTTC. Encoded protein: CASSSLGVTLNYGYTF.

The chain has TRBV6-5 and TRBJ1-1; D is undetermined. Looked up from germline, CDR1 is MNHEY and CDR2 is SVGAGI. V lost 5 bases to trimming and J lost 0 bases, with 13 bases between them. The CDR3 covers 15 residues. The CDR3 loop is CASSAPGVMNTEAFF. The CDR3 DNA reads TGTGCCAGCAGTGCCCCGGGAGTTATGAACACTGAAGCTTTCTTT.

CDR3 bases: TGTGCCAGCCTTTTTCGGAGCGGGGAGCTGTTTTTT. This sequence encodes CASLFRSGELFF. The chain uses TRBV19 and TRBJ2-2; no clear D gene. Trimming shortened V by 9 bases and J by 7 bases, and 12 bases separated the two germline ends. Looked up from germline, CDR1 is LNHDA and CDR2 is SQIVND (reference sequence). The CDR3 length is 12 residues.

The gene calls are TRBV10-1 and TRBJ2-2, with D uncertain. The germline gives CDR1 WNHNN, CDR2 SYGVQD (reference sequence). V lost 3 bases to trimming and J lost 6 bases, with 5 bases between them. The CDR3 spans 12 residues. The CDR3 DNA follows: TGCGCCAGCAGTGACCCCCCCGGGGAGCTGTTTTTT. Translating it yields CASSDPPGELFF.

The chain carries TRBV5-5 and TRBJ2-1, with 9 bases aligning to TRBD2. This CDR3 has 17 residues. Trimming cost V 1 base and J 7 bases; bases outside gene matches: 12. Germline V gene sequence: CDR1 SGHKS, CDR2 YYEKEE (reference sequence). This chain's CDR3 is CASSLWSSGATRNEQFF. CDR3 bases: TGTGCCAGCAGCTTGTGGTCTAGCGGGGCGACCCGGAATGAGCAGTTCTTC. Looking up the rest from reference TRBV5-5 and TRBJ2-1 gives the full variable domain: DAGVTQSPTHLIKTRGQQVTLRCSPISGHKSVSWYQQVLGQGPQFIFQYYEKEERGRGNFPDRFSARQFPNYSSELNVNALLLGDSALYLCASSLWSSGATRNEQFFGPGTRLTVL.

The genes are TRBV9 and TRBJ2-1, with D unresolved. The V gene lost 3 bases and the J gene lost 3 bases, with 22 bases spanning the gap. There are 18 residues in the CDR3. Germline CDR1 and CDR2: SGDLS and YYNGEE. As DNA, the CDR3 is TGTGCCAGCAGCGGCCGTCCTAGGGTTGGGCCTTTCTACAATGAGCAGTTCTTC. Its protein product is CASSGRPRVGPFYNEQFF. Drawing the rest from reference TRBV9 and TRBJ2-1, the complete variable domain is DSGVTQTPKHLITATGQRVTLRCSPRSGDLSVYWYQQSLDQGLQFLIQYYNGEERAKGNILERFSAQQFPDLHSELNLSSLELGDSALYFCASSGRPRVGPFYNEQFFGPGTRLTVL.

The CDR3 protein is CASSYTTKTLTDTQYF. CDR3 nucleotides: TGTGCCAGCAGTTACACGACAAAGACTCTCACAGATACGCAGTATTTT. V and J are TRBV6-8 and TRBJ2-3; unclear D gene. CDR3 length: 16 residues. Germline loops: CDR1 MNHGY, CDR2 SAAAGT. Trimming left V 2 bases short and J 2 bases short, with 14 bases between.

The chain has TRBV19 and TRBJ1-5, with D uncertain. The CDR3 is 15 amino acids. V lost 1 base, J lost 6 bases, and 13 bases lay in between. Germline V gene data show CDR1 as LNHDA and CDR2 as SQIVND (reference sequence). CDR3 DNA sequence: TGTGCCAGTAGTATAGTAAAGGGTTCGAGTCAGCCCCAGCATTTT. It translates to CASSIVKGSSQPQHF.

The CDR3 sequence is CASSPRGGGSYNEQFF. The CDR3 DNA follows: TGTGCCAGCAGCCCCCGAGGGGGGGGAAGCTACAATGAGCAGTTCTTC. The rearrangement joins TRBV9 to TRBJ2-1, with D possibly matching TRBD2 (7 bases). V lost 4 bases, J lost 3 bases, and 17 bases lay in between. CDR3 length equals 16 residues. Germline assignment: CDR1 SGDLS and CDR2 YYNGEE.

The genes are TRBV19 and TRBJ1-5, with 7 nucleotides matching TRBD1. CDR3 length: 16 residues. CDR1 LNHDA and CDR2 SQIVND come from the germline V gene (reference sequence). Trimming cost V 5 bases and J 1 base; bases outside gene matches: 8. For the CDR3, the DNA is TGTGCCAGTAGTTTACTAGGGACAGTCAGCAATCAGCCCCAGCATTTT. Encoded protein: CASSLLGTVSNQPQHF.

The chain carries TRBV29-1 and TRBJ1-2; TRBD1 might be the D (6 bases). Germline V lookup: CDR1 SQVTM, CDR2 ANQGSEA. This CDR3 is built from 12 residues. The V end was cut by 4 bases, the J end by 4 bases, with 10 bases between. CDR3 nucleotide sequence: TGCAGCGTTGTGGACAGCCCCTATGGCTACACCTTC. It translates to CSVVDSPYGYTF.

This clone has a single count. The chain carries TRBV5-5 and TRBJ1-2, with TRBD1 matching 8 bases. Trimming took 4 bases from V and 5 from J; bases not matched to a gene: 7. This CDR3 is built from 14 residues. Germline V gene lookup returns CDR1 SGHKS and CDR2 YYEKEE (reference sequence). The CDR3 nucleotides read TGTGCCAGCAGCCATGGACAGGGACCGTATGGCTACACCTTC. Its protein product is CASSHGQGPYGYTF.

J is TRBJ2-7 and V is TRBV12-5, with D tentatively TRBD2 (6 bases). Germline V lookup: CDR1 LGHNT, CDR2 FRNRAP. V dropped 1 base and J dropped 3 bases, with 13 bases sitting between them. This CDR3 region has 15 residues. The CDR3 spells CASGLAMGTHYEQYF. Written as DNA, the CDR3 is TGTGCTAGTGGTTTGGCCATGGGGACTCACTACGAGCAGTACTTC.

This sequence joins TRBV15 and TRBJ2-5; 14 positions agree with TRBD2. This CDR3 region has 15 residues. J was trimmed by 5 bases and V by 4 bases; bases with no gene match: 3. Germline-derived CDR1 and CDR2 are LNHNV and YYDKDF (reference sequence). In DNA, the CDR3 is TGTGCCACCAGCAACGGACTAGCGGGAGGTGAGACCCAGTACTTC. Protein sequence: CATSNGLAGGETQYF.

This sequence joins TRBV5-4 and TRBJ1-6; TRBD1 might be the D (6 bases). This CDR3 has 13 residues. Germline V gene lookup returns CDR1 SGHNT and CDR2 YYREEE (reference sequence). Trimming left V 4 bases short and J 5 bases short, with 7 bases between. This chain's CDR3 is CASSGQNNSPLHF. The CDR3 nucleotides are TGTGCCAGCAGCGGACAGAATAATTCACCCCTCCACTTT. The full variable domain, completed using reference TRBV5-4 and TRBJ1-6, is ETGVTQSPTHLIKTRGQQVTLRCSSQSGHNTVSWYQQALGQGPQFIFQYYREEENGRGNFPPRFSGLQFPNYSSELNVNALELDDSALYLCASSGQNNSPLHFGNGTRLTVT.

The chain uses TRBV5-6 and TRBJ1-2; no definite D call. The germline gives CDR1 SGHDT, CDR2 YYEEEE. The CDR3 length is 13 residues. The V end was cut by 7 bases, the J end by 1 base, with 11 bases between. CDR3 nucleotide sequence: TGTGCCAGCCGAGGGCCCCTTAACTATGGCTACACCTTC. This sequence encodes CASRGPLNYGYTF.